These T cell receptor beta chains were read from a single sample in a study of cytomegalovirus exposure and HLA in healthy donors. Produced via immunoSEQ multiplex PCR; TCRdb's table is partial and in-frame only. The sample features over 70,000 clones, with about 4.5% in its top ten. Sequencing was performed on PBMCs. The receptors originated from a woman aged 40 to 55 in good health and CMV-seropositive. Both conserved end residues are part of each CDR3. A D gene is named only where the DNA matches it firmly.

d_gene | j_gene | v_gene | CDR3aa | CDR3nt
TRBD1 | TRBJ2-7 | TRBV14 | CASSQGSTGMEEQYF | TGTGCCAGCAGCCAAGGGTCGACAGGGATGGAAGAGCAGTACTTC
NA | TRBJ2-3 | TRBV7-2 | CASSLIAGTDTQYF | TGTGCCAGCAGCTTGATTGCGGGAACAGATACGCAGTATTTT
NA | TRBJ1-1 | TRBV29-1 | CSVEDRQFRAFF | TGCAGCGTTGAAGATAGACAGTTTAGAGCTTTCTTT
TRBD1 | TRBJ2-7 | TRBV9 | CASSGSGQAVPYDEQYF | TGTGCCAGCAGCGGCTCGGGACAGGCGGTTCCTTACGACGAGCAGTACTTC
NA | TRBJ2-1 | TRBV5-1 | CASGTQDTYNEQFF | TGCGCCAGCGGAACCCAGGACACCTACAATGAGCAGTTCTTC
NA | TRBJ2-2 | TRBV18 | CASSPLGADTGELFF | TGTGCCAGCTCACCACTGGGGGCGGACACCGGGGAGCTGTTTTTT
TRBD1 | TRBJ1-6 | TRBV5-1 | CASSARDRNSPLHF | TGCGCCAGCAGCGCTCGGGACAGGAATTCACCCCTCCACTTT
TRBD1 | TRBJ1-2 | TRBV27 | CASRTQGAYGYTF | TGTGCCAGCAGAACACAGGGGGCGTATGGCTACACCTTC
TRBD1 | TRBJ2-3 | TRBV5-1 | CASSLGGQRGDTQYF | TGCGCCAGCAGCTTGGGGGGACAGCGAGGAGATACGCAGTATTTT
NA | TRBJ2-4 | TRBV28 | CASSPDSVLSLAKNIQYF | TGTGCCAGCAGTCCCGATAGTGTATTATCCCTAGCCAAAAACATTCAGTACTTC
NA | TRBJ1-2 | TRBV12-5 | CASGHGDGGPYGYTF | TGTGCTAGTGGTCACGGGGACGGGGGGCCGTATGGCTACACCTTC
TRBD2 | TRBJ2-1 | TRBV7-2 | CASSLVSRGDYNEQFF | TGTGCCAGCAGCTTAGTGAGCCGGGGGGACTACAATGAGCAGTTCTTC
NA | TRBJ2-2 | TRBV5-4 | CASSLWSVHGELFF | TGTGCCAGCAGCTTGTGGTCCGTACACGGGGAGCTGTTTTTT
NA | TRBJ1-5 | TRBV6-5 | CASSYSRRRQPQHF | TGTGCCAGCAGTTATTCCCGCCGCCGGCAGCCCCAGCATTTT
TRBD1 | TRBJ2-7 | TRBV5-1 | CASSFTRTGGEQYF | TGCGCCAGCAGCTTCACACGGACAGGGGGCGAGCAGTACTTC
TRBD1 | TRBJ2-2 | TRBV9 | CASSVGTGGTTGELFF | TGTGCCAGCAGCGTAGGGACAGGGGGGACCACCGGGGAGCTGTTTTTT
TRBD2 | TRBJ2-7 | TRBV10-1 | CASTESWTSGWETHEQYF | TGCGCCAGCACCGAGTCATGGACTAGCGGGTGGGAGACCCACGAGCAGTACTTC
TRBD1 | TRBJ1-2 | TRBV19 | CASQGQEFYGYTF | TGTGCCAGCCAGGGACAGGAGTTTTATGGCTACACCTTC
NA | TRBJ1-2 | TRBV27 | CASSLGAGFGYTF | TGTGCCAGCAGTTTAGGGGCAGGGTTTGGCTACACCTTC
TRBD1 | TRBJ1-5 | TRBV9 | CASSVEGQGDQPQHF | TGTGCCAGCAGCGTAGAGGGACAGGGTGATCAGCCCCAGCATTTT
TRBD1 | TRBJ1-3 | TRBV28 | CASSLLRGSGNTIYF | TGTGCCAGCAGTTTACTCAGGGGGAGTGGAAACACCATATATTTT
TRBD1 | TRBJ2-3 | TRBV6-5 | CASRRDRGADTQYF | TGTGCCAGCAGGCGGGACAGGGGCGCAGATACGCAGTATTTT
TRBD1 | TRBJ1-1 | TRBV7-2 | CASRPPRQGRTEAFF | TGTGCCAGCAGGCCCCCGAGACAGGGGAGGACTGAAGCTTTCTTT
NA | TRBJ2-5 | TRBV9 | CASSAQGGRETQYF | TGTGCCAGCAGCGCCCAGGGAGGTCGAGAGACCCAGTACTTC
NA | TRBJ2-7 | TRBV19 | CASSIAAAGSYEQYF | TGTGCCAGTAGTATAGCGGCCGCTGGGAGCTACGAGCAGTACTTC
TRBD1 | TRBJ1-3 | TRBV5-1 | CASSPTGTDSGNTIYF | TGCGCCAGCAGCCCGACCGGGACAGACTCTGGAAACACCATATATTTT
TRBD1 | TRBJ1-6 | TRBV4-1 | CASSQSRPRTGINSPLHF | TGCGCCAGCAGCCAAAGTCGTCCCAGGACAGGGATTAATTCACCCCTCCACTTT
NA | TRBJ1-4 | TRBV2 | CASSQAGVEKLFF | TGTGCCAGCAGTCAGGCAGGGGTGGAAAAACTGTTTTTT
TRBD1 | TRBJ1-4 | TRBV2 | CASSRTGGGLDNEKLFF | TGTGCCAGCAGCCGGACAGGGGGTGGCTTAGATAATGAAAAACTGTTTTTT
TRBD1 | TRBJ1-1 | TRBV27 | CASSWRGGGGTEAFF | TGTGCCAGCAGTTGGAGAGGGGGCGGAGGGACTGAAGCTTTCTTT
TRBD2 | TRBJ2-7 | TRBV4-3 | CASSQALAGGGYEQYF | TGCGCCAGCAGCCAAGCTCTAGCGGGGGGAGGCTACGAGCAGTACTTC
TRBD1 | TRBJ1-4 | TRBV9 | CASSAPSSGGGVEKLFF | TGTGCCAGCAGCGCTCCTTCCTCAGGGGGCGGGGTGGAAAAACTGTTTTTT
NA | TRBJ2-3 | TRBV6-6 | CASSYGTRTADTQYF | TGTGCCAGCAGTTACGGGACTCGAACGGCAGATACGCAGTATTTT